This TCR beta chain is drawn from a study of blood T cell repertoires in COVID-19. Study-wide context: Samples came from the United States, Italy and Spain, spanning acute and convalescent COVID-19.

How the authors handled the data: Reference gene primer amplification in the assay estimated nucleated cell counts. Profiled with immunoSEQ multiplex PCR; TCRdb holds only in-frame clones, not every one. That table furnishes V, J and clone size, whereas the DNA furnished D and trimming. The sample contains about 280,000 clones, 70% to 90% of which appear only once. Germline V CDR1 and CDR2: SNHLY, FYNNEI. Germline trimming cut 5 bases from V and 14 bases from J; bases unmatched to any gene: 6. CDR3 length: 11 amino acids. This chain joins TRBV2 and TRBJ1-2; 9 nucleotides match TRBD1. This TCR derives from a man younger than 35 with active or convalescent COVID-19. Sequencing was done on a sample of peripheral blood. This CDR3 reads CASSLGQGITF. In DNA form, the CDR3 reads TGTGCCAGCAGTTTGGGACAGGGTATTACCTTC.